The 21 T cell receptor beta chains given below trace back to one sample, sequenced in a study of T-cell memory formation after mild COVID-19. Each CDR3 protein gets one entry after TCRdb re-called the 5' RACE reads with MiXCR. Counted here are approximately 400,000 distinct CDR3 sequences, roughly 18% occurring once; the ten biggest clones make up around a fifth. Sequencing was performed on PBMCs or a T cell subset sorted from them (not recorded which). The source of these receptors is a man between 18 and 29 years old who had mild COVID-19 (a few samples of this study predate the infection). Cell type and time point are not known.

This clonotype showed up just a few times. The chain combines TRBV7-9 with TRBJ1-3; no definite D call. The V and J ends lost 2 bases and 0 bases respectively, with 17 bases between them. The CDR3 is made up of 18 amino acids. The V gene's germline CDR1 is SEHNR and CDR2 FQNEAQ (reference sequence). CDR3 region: CASSLPAGEGSSGNTIYF. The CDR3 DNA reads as TGTGCCAGCAGCTTACCAGCCGGGGAGGGAAGCTCTGGAAACACCATATATTTT.

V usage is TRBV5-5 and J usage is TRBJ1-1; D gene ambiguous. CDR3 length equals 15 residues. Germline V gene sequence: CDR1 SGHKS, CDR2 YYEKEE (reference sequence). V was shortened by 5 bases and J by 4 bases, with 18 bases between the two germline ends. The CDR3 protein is CASSHWISWGTEAFF. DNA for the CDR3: TGTGCCAGCAGTCACTGGATCTCTTGGGGCACTGAAGCTTTCTTT.

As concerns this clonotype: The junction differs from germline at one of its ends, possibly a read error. CDR3 loop: CAFRQGMNTEAFF. As DNA, the CDR3 is TGTGCCTTCAGACAGGGCATGAACACTGAAGCTTTCTTT. The chain combines TRBV10-3 with TRBJ1-1; 7 nucleotides line up with TRBD1. Germline CDR1 ENHRY, CDR2 SYGVKD. This CDR3 is built from 13 residues.

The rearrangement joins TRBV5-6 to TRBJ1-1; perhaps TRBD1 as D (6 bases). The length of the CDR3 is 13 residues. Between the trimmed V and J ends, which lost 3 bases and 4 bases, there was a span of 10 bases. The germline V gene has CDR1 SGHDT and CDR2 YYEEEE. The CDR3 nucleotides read TGTGCCAGCAGCTCAGGGGTCCCCACTGAAGCTTTCTTT. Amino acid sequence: CASSSGVPTEAFF.

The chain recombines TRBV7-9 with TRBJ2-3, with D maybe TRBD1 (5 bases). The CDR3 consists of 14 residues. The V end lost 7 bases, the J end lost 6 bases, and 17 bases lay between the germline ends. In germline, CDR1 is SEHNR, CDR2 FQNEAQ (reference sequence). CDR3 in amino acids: CASTKGQGTDTQYF. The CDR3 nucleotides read TGTGCCAGCACCAAGGGTCAGGGTACGGATACGCAGTATTTT. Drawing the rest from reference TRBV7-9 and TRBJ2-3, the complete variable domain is DTGVSQNPRHKITKRGQNVTFRCDPISEHNRLYWYRQTLGQGPEFLTYFQNEAQLEKSRLLSDRFSAERPKGSFSTLEIQRTEQGDSAMYLCASTKGQGTDTQYFGPGTRLTVL.

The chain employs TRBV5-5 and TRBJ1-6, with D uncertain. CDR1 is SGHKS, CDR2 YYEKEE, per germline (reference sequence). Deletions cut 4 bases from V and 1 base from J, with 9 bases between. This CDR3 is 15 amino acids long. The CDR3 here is CASSPGRSYNSPLHF. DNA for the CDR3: TGTGCCAGCAGCCCTGGCAGGTCCTATAATTCACCCCTCCACTTT.

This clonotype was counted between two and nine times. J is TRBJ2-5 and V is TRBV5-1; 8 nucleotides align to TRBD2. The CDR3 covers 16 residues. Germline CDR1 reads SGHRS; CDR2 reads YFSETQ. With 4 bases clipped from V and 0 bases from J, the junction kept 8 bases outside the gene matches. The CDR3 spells CASSPAASGYQETQYF. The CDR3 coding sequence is TGCGCCAGCAGCCCCGCGGCTAGCGGGTACCAAGAGACCCAGTACTTC.

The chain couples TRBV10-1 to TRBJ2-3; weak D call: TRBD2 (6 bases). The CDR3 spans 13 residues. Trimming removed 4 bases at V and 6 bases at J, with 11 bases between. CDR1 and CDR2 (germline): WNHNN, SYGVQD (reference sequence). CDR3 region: CASSVGGEDTQYF. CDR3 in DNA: TGCGCCAGCAGTGTCGGGGGTGAGGATACGCAGTATTTT.

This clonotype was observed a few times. CDR3 in amino acids: CASSQVAGAEFF. CDR3 DNA: TGTGCCAGCAGCCAAGTCGCGGGGGCGGAGTTCTTC. The chain employs TRBV3-1 and TRBJ2-1; TRBD2 is a possible D gene (7 bases). The CDR3 extends over 12 amino acids. In germline, CDR1 is LGHDT, CDR2 YNNKEL (reference sequence). The V end was cut by 1 base, the J end by 14 bases, with 12 bases between.

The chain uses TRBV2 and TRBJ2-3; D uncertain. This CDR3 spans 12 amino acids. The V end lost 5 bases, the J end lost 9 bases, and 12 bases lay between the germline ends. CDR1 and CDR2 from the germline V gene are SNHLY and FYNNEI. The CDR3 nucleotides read TGTGCCAGCAGTCCCGACGAGGCGACGCAGTATTTT. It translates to CASSPDEATQYF.

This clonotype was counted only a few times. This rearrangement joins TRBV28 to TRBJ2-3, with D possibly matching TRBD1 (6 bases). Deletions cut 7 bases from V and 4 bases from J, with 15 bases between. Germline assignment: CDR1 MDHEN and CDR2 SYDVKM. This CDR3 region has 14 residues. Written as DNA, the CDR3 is TGTGCCAGCACCCATCTGGGACAATCAGATACGCAGTATTTT. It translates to CASTHLGQSDTQYF.

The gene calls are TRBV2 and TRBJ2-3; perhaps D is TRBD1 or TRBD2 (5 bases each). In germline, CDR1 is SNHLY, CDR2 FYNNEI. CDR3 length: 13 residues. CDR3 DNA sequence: TGTTCCACCCAGGGAGTAAGAACAGATACGCAGTATTTT. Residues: CSTQGVRTDTQYF. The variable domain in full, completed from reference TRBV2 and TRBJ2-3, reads EPEVTQTPSHQVTQMGQEVILRCVPISNHLYFYWYRQILGQKVEFLVSFYNNEISEKSEIFDDQFSVERPDGSNFTLKIRSTKLEDSAMYFCSTQGVRTDTQYFGPGTRLTVL.

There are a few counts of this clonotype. The CDR3 nucleotides read TGTGCCAGCAGCCTAAGGCGTCCCGAGCAGTACTTC. Protein: CASSLRRPEQYF. The J gene is TRBJ2-7, the V gene TRBV7-8; no firm D call. This CDR3 comprises 12 residues. Germline V CDR1 and CDR2: SGHVS, FQNEAQ. The V and J ends lost 5 bases and 6 bases respectively, with 11 bases between them. Variable domain in full (rest from reference TRBV7-8 and TRBJ2-7): GAGVSQSPRYKVAKRGQDVALRCDPISGHVSLFWYQQALGQGPEFLTYFQNEAQLDKSGLPSDRFFAERPEGSVSTLKIQRTQQEDSAVYLCASSLRRPEQYFGPGTRLTVT.

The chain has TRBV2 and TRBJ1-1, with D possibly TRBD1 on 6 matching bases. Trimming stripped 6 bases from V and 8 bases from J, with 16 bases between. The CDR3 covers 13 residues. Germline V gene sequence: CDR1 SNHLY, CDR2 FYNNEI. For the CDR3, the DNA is TGTGCCAGCAGAACAAGACAGGACCGGGAAGCTTTCTTT. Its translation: CASRTRQDREAFF.

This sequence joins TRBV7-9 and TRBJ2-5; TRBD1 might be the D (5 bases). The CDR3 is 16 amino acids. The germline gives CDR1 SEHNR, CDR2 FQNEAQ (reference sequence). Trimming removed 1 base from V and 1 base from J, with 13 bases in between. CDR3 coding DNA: TGTGCCAGCAGCTTAGGCGCAGGGCGGTTCCAAGAGACCCAGTACTTC. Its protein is CASSLGAGRFQETQYF. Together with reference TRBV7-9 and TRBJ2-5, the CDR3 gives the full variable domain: DTGVSQNPRHKITKRGQNVTFRCDPISEHNRLYWYRQTLGQGPEFLTYFQNEAQLEKSRLLSDRFSAERPKGSFSTLEIQRTEQGDSAMYLCASSLGAGRFQETQYFGPGTRLLVL.

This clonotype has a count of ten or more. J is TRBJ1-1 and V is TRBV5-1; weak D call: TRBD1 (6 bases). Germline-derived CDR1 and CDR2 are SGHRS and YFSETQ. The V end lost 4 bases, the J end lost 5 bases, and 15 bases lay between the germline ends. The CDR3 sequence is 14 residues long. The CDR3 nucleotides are TGCGCCAGCAGCGCCCAGGGGATGGGTACTGAAGCTTTCTTT. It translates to CASSAQGMGTEAFF.

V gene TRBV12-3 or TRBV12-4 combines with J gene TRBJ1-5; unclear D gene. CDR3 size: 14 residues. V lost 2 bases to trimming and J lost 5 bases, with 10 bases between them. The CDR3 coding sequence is TGTGCCAGCAGTTTAACGGCCGGGGATCAGCCCCAGCATTTT. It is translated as CASSLTAGDQPQHF.

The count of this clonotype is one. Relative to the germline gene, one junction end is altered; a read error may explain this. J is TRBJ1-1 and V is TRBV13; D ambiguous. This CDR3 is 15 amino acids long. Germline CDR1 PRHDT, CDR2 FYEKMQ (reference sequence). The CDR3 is CASSLLKVMETEAFF. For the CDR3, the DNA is TGTGCAAGCAGCTTACTGAAGGTTATGGAGACTGAAGCTTTCTTT. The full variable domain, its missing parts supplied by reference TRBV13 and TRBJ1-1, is AAGVIQSPRHLIKEKRETATLKCYPIPRHDTVYWYQQGPGQDPQFLISFYEKMQSDKGSIPDRFSAQQFSDYHSELNMSSLELGDSALYFCASSLLKVMETEAFFGQGTRLTVV.

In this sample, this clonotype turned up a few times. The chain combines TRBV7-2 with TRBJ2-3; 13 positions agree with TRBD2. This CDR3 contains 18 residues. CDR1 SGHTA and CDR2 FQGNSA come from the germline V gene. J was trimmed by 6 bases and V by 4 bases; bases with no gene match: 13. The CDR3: CASSWPRGLAGAADTQYF. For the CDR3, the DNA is TGTGCCAGCAGCTGGCCCCGCGGACTAGCGGGGGCTGCGGATACGCAGTATTTT.

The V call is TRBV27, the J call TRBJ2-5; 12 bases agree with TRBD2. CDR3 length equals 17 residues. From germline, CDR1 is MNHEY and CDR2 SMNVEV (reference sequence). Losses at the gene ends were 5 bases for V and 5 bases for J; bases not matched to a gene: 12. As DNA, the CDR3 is TGTGCCAGCAGTCGAAGACTAGCGGGGGCCTCACGGGAGACCCAGTACTTC. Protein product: CASSRRLAGASRETQYF.

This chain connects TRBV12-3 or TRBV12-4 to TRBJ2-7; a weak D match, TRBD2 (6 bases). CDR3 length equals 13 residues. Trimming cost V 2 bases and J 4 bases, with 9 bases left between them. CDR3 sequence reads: CASSLSGGYEQYF. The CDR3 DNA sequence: TGTGCCAGCAGTTTATCTGGGGGGTACGAGCAGTACTTC.